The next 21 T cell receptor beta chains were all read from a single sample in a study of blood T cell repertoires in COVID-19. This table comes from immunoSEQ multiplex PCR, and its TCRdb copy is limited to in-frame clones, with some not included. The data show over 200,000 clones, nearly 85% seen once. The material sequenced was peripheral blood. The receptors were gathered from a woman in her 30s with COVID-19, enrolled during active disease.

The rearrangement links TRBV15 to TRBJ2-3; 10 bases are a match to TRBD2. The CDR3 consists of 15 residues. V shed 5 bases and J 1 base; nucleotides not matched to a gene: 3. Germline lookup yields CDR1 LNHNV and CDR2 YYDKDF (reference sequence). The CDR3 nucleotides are TGTGCCACCAGCTCAGGGACTAGCGGCACAGATACGCAGTATTTT. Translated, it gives CATSSGTSGTDTQYF.

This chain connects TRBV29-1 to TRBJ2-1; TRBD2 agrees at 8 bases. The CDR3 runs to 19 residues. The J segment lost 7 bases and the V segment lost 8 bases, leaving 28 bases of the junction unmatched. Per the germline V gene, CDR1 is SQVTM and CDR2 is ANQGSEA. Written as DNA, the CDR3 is TGCAGCTCGGACCCCGCGCTGCAACGGGGGGCGGGAGGAGAAAATGAGCAGTTCTTC. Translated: CSSDPALQRGAGGENEQFF.

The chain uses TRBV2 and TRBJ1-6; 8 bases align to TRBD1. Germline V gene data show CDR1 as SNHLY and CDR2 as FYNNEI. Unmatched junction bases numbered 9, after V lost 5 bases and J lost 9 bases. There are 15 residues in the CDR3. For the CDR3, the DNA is TGTGCCAGCAGTACCTCCACAGGGGGAGGTTCACCCCTCCACTTT. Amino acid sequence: CASSTSTGGGSPLHF.

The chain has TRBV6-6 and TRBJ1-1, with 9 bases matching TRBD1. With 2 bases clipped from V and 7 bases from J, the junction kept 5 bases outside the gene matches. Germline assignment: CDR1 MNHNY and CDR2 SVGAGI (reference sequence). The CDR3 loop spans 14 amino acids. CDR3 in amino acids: CASSYTGTGSEAFF. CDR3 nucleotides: TGTGCCAGCAGTTACACAGGGACAGGGAGTGAAGCTTTCTTT.

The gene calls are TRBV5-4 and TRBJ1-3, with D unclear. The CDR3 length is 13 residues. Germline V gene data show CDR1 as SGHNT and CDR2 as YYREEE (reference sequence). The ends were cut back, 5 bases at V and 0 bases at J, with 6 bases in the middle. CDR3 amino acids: CASSSLSGNTIYF. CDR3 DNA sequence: TGTGCCAGCAGTAGTCTCTCTGGAAACACCATATATTTT.

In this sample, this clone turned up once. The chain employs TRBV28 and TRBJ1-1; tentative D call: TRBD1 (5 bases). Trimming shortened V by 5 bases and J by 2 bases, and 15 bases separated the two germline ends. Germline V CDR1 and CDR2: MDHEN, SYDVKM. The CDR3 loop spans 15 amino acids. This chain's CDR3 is CASSGGGRQNTEAFF. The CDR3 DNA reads TGTGCCAGCAGTGGCGGGGGGAGGCAAAACACTGAAGCTTTCTTT.

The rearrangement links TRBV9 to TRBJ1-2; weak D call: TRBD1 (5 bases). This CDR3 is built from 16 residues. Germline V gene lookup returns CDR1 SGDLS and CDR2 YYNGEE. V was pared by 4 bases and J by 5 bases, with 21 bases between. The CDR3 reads CASSPGLGGGGYGYTF. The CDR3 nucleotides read TGTGCCAGCAGCCCCGGACTCGGCGGGGGTGGGTATGGCTACACCTTC.

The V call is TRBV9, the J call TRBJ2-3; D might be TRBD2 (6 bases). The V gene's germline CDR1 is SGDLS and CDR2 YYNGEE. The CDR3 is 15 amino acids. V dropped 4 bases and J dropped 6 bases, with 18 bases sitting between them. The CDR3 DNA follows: TGTGCCAGCAGCCCCGGGACTTCGACCAGGGATACGCAGTATTTT. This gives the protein CASSPGTSTRDTQYF.

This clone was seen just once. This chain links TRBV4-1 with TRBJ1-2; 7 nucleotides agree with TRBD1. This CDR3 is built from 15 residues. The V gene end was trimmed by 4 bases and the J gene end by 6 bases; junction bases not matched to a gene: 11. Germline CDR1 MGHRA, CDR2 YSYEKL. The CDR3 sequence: CASSLTQGGLDGYTF. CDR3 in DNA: TGCGCCAGCAGCCTCACTCAGGGGGGACTGGATGGCTACACCTTC.

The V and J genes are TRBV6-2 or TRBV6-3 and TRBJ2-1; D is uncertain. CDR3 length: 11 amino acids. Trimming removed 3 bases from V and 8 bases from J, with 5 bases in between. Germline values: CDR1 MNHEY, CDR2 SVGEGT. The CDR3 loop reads CASSYGHEQFF. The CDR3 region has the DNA TGTGCCAGCAGTTATGGCCATGAGCAGTTCTTC.

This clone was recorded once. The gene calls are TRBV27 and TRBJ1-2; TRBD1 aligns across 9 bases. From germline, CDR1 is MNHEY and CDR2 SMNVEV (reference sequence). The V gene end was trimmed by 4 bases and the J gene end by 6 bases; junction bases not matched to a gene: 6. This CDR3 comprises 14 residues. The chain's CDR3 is CASSSIQGADGYTF. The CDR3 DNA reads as TGTGCCAGCAGTTCTATACAGGGGGCTGATGGCTACACCTTC.

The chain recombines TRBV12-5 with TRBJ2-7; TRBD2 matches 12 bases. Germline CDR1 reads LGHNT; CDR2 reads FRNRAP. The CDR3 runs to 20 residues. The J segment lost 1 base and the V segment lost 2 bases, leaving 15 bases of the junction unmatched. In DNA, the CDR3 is TGTGCTAGTGGTTTGCCTCCCCCGACTAGCGGGAGAGGGGTTTCCTACGAGCAGTACTTC. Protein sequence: CASGLPPPTSGRGVSYEQYF.

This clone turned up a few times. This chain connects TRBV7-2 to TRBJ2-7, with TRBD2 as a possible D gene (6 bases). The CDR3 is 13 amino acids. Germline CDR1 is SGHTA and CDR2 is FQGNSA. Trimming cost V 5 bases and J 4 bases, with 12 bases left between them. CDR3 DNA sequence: TGTGCCAGCAGCCCGACTAGTATGTACGAGCAGTACTTC. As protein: CASSPTSMYEQYF.

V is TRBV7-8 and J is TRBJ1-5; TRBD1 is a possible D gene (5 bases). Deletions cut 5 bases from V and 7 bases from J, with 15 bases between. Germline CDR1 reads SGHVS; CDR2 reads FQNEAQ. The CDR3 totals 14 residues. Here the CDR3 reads CASSPGGFRQPQHF. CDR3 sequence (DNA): TGTGCCAGCAGCCCGGGGGGGTTCCGGCAGCCCCAGCATTTT.

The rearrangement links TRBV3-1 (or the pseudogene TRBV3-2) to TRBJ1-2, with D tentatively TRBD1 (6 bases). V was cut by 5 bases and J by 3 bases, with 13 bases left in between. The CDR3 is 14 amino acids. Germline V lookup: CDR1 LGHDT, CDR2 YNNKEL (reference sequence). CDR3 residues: CASSSRPGDYGYTF. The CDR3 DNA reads TGTGCCAGCAGCTCCCGCCCAGGGGACTATGGCTACACCTTC.

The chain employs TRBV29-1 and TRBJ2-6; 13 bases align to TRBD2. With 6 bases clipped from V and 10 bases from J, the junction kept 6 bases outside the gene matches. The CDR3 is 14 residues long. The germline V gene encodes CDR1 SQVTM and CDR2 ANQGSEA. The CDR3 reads CSVRETSGGNVLTF. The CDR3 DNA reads TGCAGCGTCCGCGAGACTAGCGGGGGGAACGTCCTGACTTTC.

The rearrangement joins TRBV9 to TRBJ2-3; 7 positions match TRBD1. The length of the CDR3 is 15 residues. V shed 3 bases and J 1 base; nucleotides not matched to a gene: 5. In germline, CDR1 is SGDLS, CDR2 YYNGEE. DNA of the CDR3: TGTGCCAGCAGCGCCGGGACAGTACGCACAGATACGCAGTATTTT. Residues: CASSAGTVRTDTQYF.

In DNA form, the CDR3 reads TGCGCCAGCAGCCCCTCCCTTTCGTCGGGCTACGAGCAGTACTTC. It specifies CASSPSLSSGYEQYF. This rearrangement joins TRBV5-1 to TRBJ2-7; unclear D gene. CDR1 and CDR2 from the germline V gene are SGHRS and YFSETQ. The ends were cut back, 4 bases at V and 3 bases at J, with 17 bases in the middle. CDR3 size: 15 residues.

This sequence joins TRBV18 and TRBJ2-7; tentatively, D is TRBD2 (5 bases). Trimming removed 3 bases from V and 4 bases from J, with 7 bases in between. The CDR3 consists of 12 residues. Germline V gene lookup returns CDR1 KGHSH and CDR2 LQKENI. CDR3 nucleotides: TGTGCCAGCTCACCGCGCGGGTACGAGCAGTACTTC. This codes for CASSPRGYEQYF.

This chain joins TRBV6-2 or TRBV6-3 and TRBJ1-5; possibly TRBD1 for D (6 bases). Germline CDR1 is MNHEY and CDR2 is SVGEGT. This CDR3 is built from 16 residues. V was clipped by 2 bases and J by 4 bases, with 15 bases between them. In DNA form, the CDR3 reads TGTGCCAGCAGTTACGGGGGGGGCTGGAGGAATCAGCCCCAGCATTTT. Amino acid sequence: CASSYGGGWRNQPQHF.

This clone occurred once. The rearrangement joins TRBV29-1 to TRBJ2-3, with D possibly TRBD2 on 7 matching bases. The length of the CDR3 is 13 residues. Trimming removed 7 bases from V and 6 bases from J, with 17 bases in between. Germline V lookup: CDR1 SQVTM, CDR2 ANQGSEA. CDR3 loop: CSAGGGVGDTQYF. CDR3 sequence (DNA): TGCAGCGCCGGAGGGGGGGTAGGGGATACGCAGTATTTT.